The subject of this entry is one TCR beta chain. Its cognate antigen is unknown. The data are from a study of T cell responses to AZD1222 COVID-19 vaccine. Findings and caveats of the study: Clonal diversity may have been underestimated, and the donors were mostly white British, with more females than males. Just 6 or 7 AZD1222 recipients were seropositive at baseline. The repertoires were collected only after the peak T cell response. Regions 160-218 and 743-854 held dominance among vaccine-associated CD4 TCRs, which spanned spike.

TCRdb's table, derived via immunoSEQ multiplex PCR, lists solely in-frame clones and lacks some. The table includes 95,000 to 150,000 clones, 88% detected once. CDR1 is SQVTM, CDR2 ANQGSEA, per germline. The CDR3 runs to 13 residues. The V end was cut by 3 bases, the J end by 5 bases, with 12 bases between. The TCR originated in an adult in good health. V is TRBV29-1 and J is TRBJ2-3, with D uncertain. Sequencing was performed on peripheral blood, taken on day 0 of AZD1222 vaccination. The CDR3 DNA sequence: TGCAGCGTTGAGGGATTAGATGGAGATACGCAGTATTTT. Translation gives CSVEGLDGDTQYF.